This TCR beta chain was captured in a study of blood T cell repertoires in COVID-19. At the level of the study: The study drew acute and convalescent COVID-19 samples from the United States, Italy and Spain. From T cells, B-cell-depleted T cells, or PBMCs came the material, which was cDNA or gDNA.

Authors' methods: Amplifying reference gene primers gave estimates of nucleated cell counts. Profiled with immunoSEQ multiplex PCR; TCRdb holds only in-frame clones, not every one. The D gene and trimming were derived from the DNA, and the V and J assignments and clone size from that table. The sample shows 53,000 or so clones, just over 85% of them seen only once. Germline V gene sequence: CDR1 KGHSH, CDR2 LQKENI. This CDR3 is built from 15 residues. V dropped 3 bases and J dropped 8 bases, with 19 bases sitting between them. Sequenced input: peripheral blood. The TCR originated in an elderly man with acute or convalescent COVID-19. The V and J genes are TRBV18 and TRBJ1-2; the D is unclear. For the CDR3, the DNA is TGTGCCAGCTCACCCGAACAAGGAGGGCTTTACGGCTACACCTTC. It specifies CASSPEQGGLYGYTF.